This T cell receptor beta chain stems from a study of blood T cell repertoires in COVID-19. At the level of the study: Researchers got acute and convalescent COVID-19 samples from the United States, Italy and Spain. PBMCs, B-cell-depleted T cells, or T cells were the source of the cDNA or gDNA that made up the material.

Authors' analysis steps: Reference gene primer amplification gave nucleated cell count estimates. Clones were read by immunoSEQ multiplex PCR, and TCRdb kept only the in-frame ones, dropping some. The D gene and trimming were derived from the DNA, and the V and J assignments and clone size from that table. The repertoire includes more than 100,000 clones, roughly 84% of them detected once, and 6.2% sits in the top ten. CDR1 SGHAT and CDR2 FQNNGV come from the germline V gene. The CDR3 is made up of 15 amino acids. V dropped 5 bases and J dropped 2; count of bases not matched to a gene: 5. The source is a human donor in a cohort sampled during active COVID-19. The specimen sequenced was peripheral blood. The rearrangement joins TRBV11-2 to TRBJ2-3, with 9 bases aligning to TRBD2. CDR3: CASSISGGITDTQYF. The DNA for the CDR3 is TGTGCCAGCAGCATCAGCGGGGGGATCACAGATACGCAGTATTTT.